This T cell receptor (beta chain) emerged from a study of T cells in Graves' hyperthyroidism and ophthalmopathy. Germline assignment: CDR1 SGDLS and CDR2 YYNGEE. This CDR3 region has 13 residues. Trimming at V came to 7 bases and at J to 5 bases, leaving 8 bases not matched to a gene. Amplification of TCR beta CDR3 regions used RNA as the template. The HTBI primer set served for first-round RT-PCR of the TCR CDR3. TCRdb fed the multiplex PCR reads into MiXCR, producing one record per CDR3 protein. The profile covers about 510,000 distinct CDR3 sequences, with 40% to 55% appearing a single time and roughly 45% taken by the ten largest.

The specimen was peripheral blood or thyroid tissue (not recorded which). This receptor was taken from an adult woman with Graves' disease, either hyperthyroidism or ophthalmopathy (not recorded which). This chain joins TRBV9 and TRBJ2-5; 7 bases are shared with TRBD2. The CDR3 sequence is CASRGRTRETQYF. CDR3 sequence (DNA): TGTGCCAGCCGAGGACGGACTAGGGAGACCCAGTACTTC.